A selection of T cell receptor beta chains follows, all from one sample in a study of identical twins. TCRdb itself ran the 5' RACE reads through MiXCR, one entry per CDR3 protein. The sample yields some 1,700,000 distinct CDR3 sequences, around 29% seen once. The specimen was cord blood. The receptors originated from a newborn girl in good health. Each CDR3 is given with its conserved first and last residue. The order of the fields is clone size, J gene, D gene, V gene, CDR3 protein, CDR3 DNA. The D gene is left open where the match is weak. Rows may omit the clone size; those that give it use once, few, many or a size class.

clone size: many; J gene: TRBJ2-7; D gene: NA; V gene: TRBV4-2; CDR3 protein: CASSQLASSSYEQYF; CDR3 DNA: TGTGCCAGCAGCCAATTGGCCTCCTCCTCCTACGAGCAGTACTTC
clone size: few; J gene: TRBJ1-4; D gene: NA; V gene: TRBV20-1; CDR3 protein: CSARDGYNEKLFF; CDR3 DNA: TGCAGTGCTAGAGACGGATATAATGAAAAACTGTTTTTT
clone size: NA; J gene: TRBJ2-7; D gene: NA; V gene: TRBV3-1; CDR3 protein: CASSQDASNGYEQYF; CDR3 DNA: TGTGCCAGCAGCCAAGACGCAAGTAACGGTTACGAGCAGTACTTC
clone size: NA; J gene: TRBJ2-5; D gene: NA; V gene: TRBV10-3; CDR3 protein: CAISSFRGADKETQYF; CDR3 DNA: TGTGCCATCTCCTCTTTCCGGGGAGCCGATAAAGAGACCCAGTACTTC
clone size: NA; J gene: TRBJ1-1; D gene: NA; V gene: TRBV20-1; CDR3 protein: CSASVSGINTEAFF; CDR3 DNA: TGCAGTGCTAGCGTATCGGGAATAAACACTGAAGCTTTCTTT
clone size: NA; J gene: TRBJ2-7; D gene: NA; V gene: TRBV28; CDR3 protein: CASSQGVNEQYF; CDR3 DNA: TGTGCCAGCAGTCAGGGTGTCAACGAGCAGTACTTC
clone size: NA; J gene: TRBJ1-2; D gene: TRBD1; V gene: TRBV4-1; CDR3 protein: CASSQGHRGRTTF; CDR3 DNA: TGCGCCAGCAGCCAAGGCCACAGGGGCCGCACCACCTTC
clone size: NA; J gene: TRBJ2-5; D gene: NA; V gene: TRBV6-1; CDR3 protein: CASSPHVARGTQYF; CDR3 DNA: TGTGCCAGCAGTCCCCATGTTGCCCGGGGGACCCAGTACTTC
clone size: few; J gene: TRBJ2-4; D gene: TRBD1; V gene: TRBV2; CDR3 protein: CASSGKQGAKNIQYF; CDR3 DNA: TGTGCCAGCAGTGGAAAACAGGGGGCCAAAAACATTCAGTACTTC
clone size: few; J gene: TRBJ1-2; D gene: NA; V gene: TRBV9; CDR3 protein: CASSVQQGIGYGYTF; CDR3 DNA: TGTGCCAGCAGCGTTCAACAGGGTATCGGCTATGGCTACACCTTC